What follows are 27 T cell receptor beta chains derived from one specimen sequenced in a study of blood T cell repertoires in COVID-19. Measured with immunoSEQ multiplex PCR; TCRdb has only the in-frame clones, and not every one. The top ten clones hold under 12% of a sample with about 38,000 clones, about two thirds of them seen once. The sample comprised peripheral blood. The receptors derive from a man between 70 and 80 years old with COVID-19, enrolled during active disease.

The V and J genes are TRBV4-2 and TRBJ2-3, with 7 positions matching TRBD2. CDR1 is LGHNA and CDR2 is YNFKEQ in the germline V gene. J was trimmed by 9 bases and V by 4 bases; bases with no gene match: 10. The CDR3 totals 14 residues. The CDR3 DNA is TGTGCCAGCAGCCTCCTATTGCGGGAGCGCACGCAGTATTTT. Translation gives CASSLLLRERTQYF.

The V call is TRBV28, the J call TRBJ1-1; no clear D gene. The CDR3 covers 11 residues. CDR1 is MDHEN, CDR2 SYDVKM, per germline. V was trimmed by 6 bases and J by 3 bases, leaving 5 bases between them. The CDR3: CASSRDTEAFF. DNA of the CDR3: TGTGCCAGCAGCCGCGACACTGAAGCTTTCTTT.

V is TRBV7-2 and J is TRBJ1-1; D possibly corresponds to TRBD1 (5 bases). Germline V gene data show CDR1 as SGHTA and CDR2 as FQGNSA. The CDR3 length is 14 residues. V was pared by 0 bases and J by 5 bases, with 10 bases between. DNA of the CDR3: TGTGCCAGCAGCTTAGCTGGCGGGGCGACTGAAGCTTTCTTT. It yields the protein CASSLAGGATEAFF.

In its sample, this clone was seen once. J is TRBJ2-7 and V is TRBV4-1; D gene ambiguous. With 4 bases removed from V and 0 bases from J, the gap between germline ends came to 10 bases. The CDR3 loop spans 14 amino acids. The germline V gene encodes CDR1 MGHRA and CDR2 YSYEKL. The CDR3 spells CASSPLRVSYEQYF. Here the CDR3 DNA reads TGCGCCAGCAGCCCTTTGAGAGTCTCCTACGAGCAGTACTTC.

In its sample, this clone was seen a few times. The chain is built from TRBV7-9 and TRBJ1-5; 9 bases line up with TRBD1. Germline lookup yields CDR1 SEHNR and CDR2 FQNEAQ (reference sequence). The CDR3 totals 15 residues. Trimming took 1 base from V and 4 from J; bases not matched to a gene: 2. The CDR3 coding sequence is TGTGCCAGCAGCTTAGTAGGGACAGGGAATCAGCCCCAGCATTTT. It is translated as CASSLVGTGNQPQHF. Using reference TRBV7-9 and TRBJ1-5 for the parts outside the CDR3, the full variable domain is DTGVSQNPRHKITKRGQNVTFRCDPISEHNRLYWYRQTLGQGPEFLTYFQNEAQLEKSRLLSDRFSAERPKGSFSTLEIQRTEQGDSAMYLCASSLVGTGNQPQHFGDGTRLSIL.

The sample holds a few counts of this clone. J is TRBJ1-1 and V is TRBV5-1; D is perhaps TRBD1 (6 bases). Deletions cut 5 bases from V and 1 base from J, with 12 bases between. Germline CDR1 SGHRS, CDR2 YFSETQ. The CDR3 spans 14 residues. The CDR3 is CASSYGQPNTEAFF. The DNA of the CDR3 is TGCGCCAGCAGTTACGGACAGCCGAACACTGAAGCTTTCTTT.

V is TRBV5-1 and J is TRBJ1-2, with D perhaps matching TRBD1 (6 bases). The germline V gene has CDR1 SGHRS and CDR2 YFSETQ. V lost 4 bases to trimming and J lost 5 bases, with 15 bases between them. This CDR3 is 14 amino acids long. The CDR3 spells CASSAQGFGYGYTF. CDR3 sequence (DNA): TGCGCCAGCAGCGCACAGGGATTCGGTTATGGCTACACCTTC. The variable domain in full, with the rest retrieved from reference TRBV5-1 and TRBJ1-2, is KAGVTQTPRYLIKTRGQQVTLSCSPISGHRSVSWYQQTPGQGLQFLFEYFSETQRNKGNFPGRFSGRQFSNSRSEMNVSTLELGDSALYLCASSAQGFGYGYTFGSGTRLTVV.

In its sample, this clone was seen a few times. The chain links TRBV15 to TRBJ2-7, with D hard to call. Trimming took 0 bases from V and 3 from J, leaving 6 bases between them. Germline loops: CDR1 LNHNV, CDR2 YYDKDF (reference sequence). This CDR3 region has 13 residues. CDR3 coding DNA: TGTGCCACCAGCAGAGATTTCGTCTACGAGCAGTACTTC. It codes for CATSRDFVYEQYF.

CDR3 bases: TGTGCCAGCAGCGAGACCGGGGTGATGGCCGGGGAGCTGTTTTTT. It yields the protein CASSETGVMAGELFF. The chain recombines TRBV5-6 with TRBJ2-2; perhaps TRBD2 as D (5 bases). Germline V gives CDR1 SGHDT, CDR2 YYEEEE. CDR3 length: 15 amino acids. Trimming stripped 4 bases from V and 6 bases from J, with 16 bases between.

This chain connects TRBV5-1 to TRBJ1-1, with 9 bases that match TRBD1. CDR1 SGHRS and CDR2 YFSETQ come from the germline V gene. V dropped 5 bases and J dropped 10; count of bases not matched to a gene: 9. The CDR3 totals 13 residues. CDR3 sequence: CASRDRTGDTAFF. The CDR3 nucleotides are TGCGCCAGCAGAGATCGGACAGGGGATACAGCTTTCTTT.

This clone occurred once. The CDR3 region is CASGLEEYQPQHF. In nucleotides, the CDR3 is TGTGCTAGTGGTTTGGAGGAGTATCAGCCCCAGCATTTT. The V call is TRBV12-5, the J call TRBJ1-5; D uncertain. The CDR3 is 13 amino acids. From germline, CDR1 is LGHNT and CDR2 FRNRAP. The ends were cut back, 1 base at V and 5 bases at J, with 6 bases in the middle.

The chain joins TRBV23-1 to TRBJ2-7, with 7 bases that match TRBD1. TRBV23-1 is noted as an ORF with a role that remains uncertain. The CDR3 sequence is 18 residues long. V lost 0 bases and J lost 4; bases outside the gene matches: 15. CDR3 sequence (DNA): TGCGCCAGCAGTCAATCTAACGACAGGGAAACTCTTTATTACGAGCAGTACTTC. Translated: CASSQSNDRETLYYEQYF.

J is TRBJ2-2 and V is TRBV7-8, with 9 positions matching TRBD2. The CDR3 runs 17 residues. From germline, CDR1 is SGHVS and CDR2 FQNEAQ. J was trimmed by 4 bases and V by 1 base; bases with no gene match: 7. The DNA of the CDR3 is TGTGCCAGCAGCTTAGTTGCGGGGGGGCGAAGCACCGGGGAGCTGTTTTTT. Its translation: CASSLVAGGRSTGELFF.

V usage is TRBV9 and J usage is TRBJ2-2, with 9 bases lining up with TRBD1. From germline, CDR1 is SGDLS and CDR2 YYNGEE. Trimming cost V 4 bases and J 6 bases; bases outside gene matches: 7. The CDR3 length is 15 residues. DNA of the CDR3: TGTGCCAGCAGCTCAACCGGGACAGGGTCCGGGGAGCTGTTTTTT. Amino acids: CASSSTGTGSGELFF.

The chain has TRBV7-9 and TRBJ2-2; 10 nucleotides line up with TRBD2. The V and J ends lost 2 bases and 6 bases, in that order; junction bases with no gene match: 0. The CDR3 is 14 amino acids. Germline CDR1 and CDR2: SEHNR and FQNEAQ (reference sequence). The CDR3 DNA is TGTGCCAGCAGCTTACTAGCGGGAGCCGGGGAGCTGTTTTTT. Its translation: CASSLLAGAGELFF.

The rearrangement links TRBV14 to TRBJ1-1; D gene ambiguous. CDR3 length: 13 amino acids. V lost 2 bases, J lost 5 bases, and 9 bases lay in between. CDR1 and CDR2 (germline): SGHDN, FVKESK. CDR3 protein: CASSQNRETEAFF. CDR3 DNA sequence: TGTGCCAGCAGCCAAAATCGTGAGACTGAAGCTTTCTTT.

This sequence joins TRBV7-8 and TRBJ2-2, with D perhaps TRBD1 (6 bases). CDR3 length: 15 amino acids. The germline V gene has CDR1 SGHVS and CDR2 FQNEAQ. Trimming stripped 3 bases from V and 1 base from J, with 9 bases between. Written as DNA, the CDR3 is TGTGCCAGCAGCTTTCGGGACAAGAACACCGGGGAGCTGTTTTTT. Residues: CASSFRDKNTGELFF.

The rearrangement joins TRBV5-4 to TRBJ1-1; D uncertain. There are 16 residues in the CDR3. Germline values: CDR1 SGHNT, CDR2 YYREEE (reference sequence). Trimming cost V 4 bases and J 0 bases, with 16 bases left between them. CDR3 residues: CASSLPGGQVNTEAFF. The CDR3 DNA reads as TGTGCCAGCAGCCTTCCCGGTGGGCAGGTGAACACTGAAGCTTTCTTT.

This chain connects TRBV30 to TRBJ2-1; 10 bases agree with TRBD2. The CDR3 consists of 15 residues. V was clipped by 5 bases and J by 10 bases; unmatched bases: 14. Germline V lookup: CDR1 GTSNPN, CDR2 SVGIG (reference sequence). DNA of the CDR3: TGTGCCTGGGCGGTGCTGAGCGGGGGGGCACGGGAGCAGTTCTTC. Translating gives CAWAVLSGGAREQFF.

This clone came up once. The J gene is TRBJ1-2, the V gene TRBV3-1 (or the pseudogene TRBV3-2); D unresolved. Germline values: CDR1 LGHDT, CDR2 YNNKEL (reference sequence). The CDR3 is 14 amino acids. Deletions cut 0 bases from V and 3 bases from J, with 8 bases between. The CDR3 DNA reads TGTGCCAGCAGCCAAGAGAAGTGGCACTATGGCTACACCTTC. This encodes CASSQEKWHYGYTF.

The gene calls are TRBV28 and TRBJ1-5; possibly TRBD1 for D (6 bases). V shed 3 bases and J shed 7 bases, with 13 bases lying between them. Germline lookup yields CDR1 MDHEN and CDR2 SYDVKM. The CDR3 sequence is 14 residues long. CDR3 nucleotides: TGTGCCAGCAGTTTGAACGGGGGGCGCCAGCCCCAGCATTTT. It encodes CASSLNGGRQPQHF.

V usage is TRBV27 and J usage is TRBJ1-2; D possibly corresponds to TRBD1 (5 bases). V lost 7 bases and J lost 1, with 13 bases in between. CDR3 length equals 14 residues. Germline V gene data show CDR1 as MNHEY and CDR2 as SMNVEV (reference sequence). The DNA of the CDR3 is TGTGCCAGCACCCGGTGGGGCAGTAACTATGGCTACACCTTC. Translated, it gives CASTRWGSNYGYTF.

The V gene is TRBV7-2, the J gene TRBJ2-7, with 9 positions matching TRBD2. The CDR3 has 18 amino acids. The V gene end was trimmed by 5 bases and the J gene end by 0 bases; junction bases not matched to a gene: 14. CDR1 is SGHTA, CDR2 FQGNSA, per germline. The CDR3 loop is CASSLGGSGGKSSYEQYF. The CDR3 DNA sequence: TGTGCCAGCAGCCTTGGGGGAAGCGGGGGGAAGAGCTCCTACGAGCAGTACTTC.

V and J are TRBV30 and TRBJ1-1, with a tentative D call TRBD1 (6 bases). The CDR3 length is 16 residues. Trimming shortened V by 4 bases and J by 0 bases, and 18 bases separated the two germline ends. Germline assignment: CDR1 GTSNPN and CDR2 SVGIG (reference sequence). In nucleotides, the CDR3 is TGTGCCTGGAAGTCAGGGGATGCCTTCATGAACACTGAAGCTTTCTTT. Encoded protein: CAWKSGDAFMNTEAFF.

CDR3 loop: CASSQGAYSARGGAYVRTDTQYF. DNA for the CDR3: TGTGCCAGCAGCCAAGGCGCCTATTCCGCGCGGGGGGGGGCCTATGTTCGCACAGATACGCAGTATTTT. The rearrangement links TRBV4-2 to TRBJ2-3, with TRBD2 matching 9 bases. Germline V gene sequence: CDR1 LGHNA, CDR2 YNFKEQ. Trimming took 1 base from V and 1 from J; bases not matched to a gene: 24. This CDR3 is 23 amino acids long.

This chain links TRBV12-3 or TRBV12-4 with TRBJ2-5; D is possibly TRBD2 (5 bases). The V end was cut by 6 bases, the J end by 5 bases, with 10 bases between. The CDR3 covers 12 residues. The CDR3 nucleotides read TGTGCCAGCAGCCTAACGGGGGAGACCCAGTACTTC. Translation gives CASSLTGETQYF.

This clone was detected a few times. The rearrangement joins TRBV5-1 to TRBJ1-2, with 7 bases matching TRBD1. Trimming cost V 0 bases and J 8 bases; bases outside gene matches: 4. The CDR3 has 13 amino acids. Germline V gene lookup returns CDR1 SGHRS and CDR2 YFSETQ. The CDR3 reads CASSLVQGDGYTF. The CDR3 DNA reads TGCGCCAGCAGCTTGGTTCAGGGGGACGGCTACACCTTC.